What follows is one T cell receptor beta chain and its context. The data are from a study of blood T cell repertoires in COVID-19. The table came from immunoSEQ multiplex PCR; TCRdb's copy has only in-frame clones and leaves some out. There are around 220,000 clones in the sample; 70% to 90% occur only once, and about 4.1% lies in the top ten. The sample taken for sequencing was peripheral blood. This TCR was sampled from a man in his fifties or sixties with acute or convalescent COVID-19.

CDR3: CASSLIPPRWFF. DNA of the CDR3: TGCGCCAGCAGCTTGATTCCCCCTAGGTGGTTCTTC. The chain links TRBV5-1 to TRBJ2-1; D unresolved. Germline CDR1 SGHRS, CDR2 YFSETQ. The CDR3 is 12 amino acids. V lost 1 base and J 15 bases, leaving 14 bases between the germline ends.